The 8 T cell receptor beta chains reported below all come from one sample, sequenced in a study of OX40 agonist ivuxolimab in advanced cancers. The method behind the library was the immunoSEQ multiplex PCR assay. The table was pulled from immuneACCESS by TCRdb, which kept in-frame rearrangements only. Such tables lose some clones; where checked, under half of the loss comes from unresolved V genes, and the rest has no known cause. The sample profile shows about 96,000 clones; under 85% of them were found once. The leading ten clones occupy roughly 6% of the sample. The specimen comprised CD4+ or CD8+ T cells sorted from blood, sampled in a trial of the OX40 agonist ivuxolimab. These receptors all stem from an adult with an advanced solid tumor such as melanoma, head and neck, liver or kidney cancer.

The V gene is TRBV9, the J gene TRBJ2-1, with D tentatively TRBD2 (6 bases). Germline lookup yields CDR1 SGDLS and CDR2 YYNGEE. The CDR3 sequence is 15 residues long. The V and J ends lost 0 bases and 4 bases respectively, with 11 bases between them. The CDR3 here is CASSVDGLAYNEQFF. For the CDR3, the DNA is TGTGCCAGCAGCGTAGACGGGCTAGCGTACAATGAGCAGTTCTTC.

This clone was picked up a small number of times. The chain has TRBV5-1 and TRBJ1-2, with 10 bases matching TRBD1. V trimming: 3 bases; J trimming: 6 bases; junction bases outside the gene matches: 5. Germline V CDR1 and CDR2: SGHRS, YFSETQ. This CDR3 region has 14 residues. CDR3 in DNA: TGCGCCAGCAGCTGGGGGACAGGGGTAGATGGCTACACCTTC. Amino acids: CASSWGTGVDGYTF.

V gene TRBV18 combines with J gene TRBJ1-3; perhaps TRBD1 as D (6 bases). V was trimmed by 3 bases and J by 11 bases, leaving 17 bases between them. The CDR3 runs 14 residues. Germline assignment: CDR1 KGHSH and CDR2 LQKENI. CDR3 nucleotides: TGTGCCAGCTCACCGGGACAAACAGGGCCCCCCATATATTTT. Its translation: CASSPGQTGPPIYF. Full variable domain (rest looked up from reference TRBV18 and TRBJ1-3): NAGVMQNPRHLVRRRGQEARLRCSPMKGHSHVYWYRQLPEEGLKFMVYLQKENIIDESGMPKERFSAEFPKEGPSILRIQQVVRGDSAAYFCASSPGQTGPPIYFGEGSWLTVV.

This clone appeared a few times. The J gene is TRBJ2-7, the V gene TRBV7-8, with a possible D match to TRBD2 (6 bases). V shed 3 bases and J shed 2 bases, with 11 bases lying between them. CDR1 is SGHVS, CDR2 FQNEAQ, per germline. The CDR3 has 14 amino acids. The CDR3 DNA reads TGTGCCAGCAGCTTTGGAGGGGAAGCCTACGAGCAGTACTTC. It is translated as CASSFGGEAYEQYF.

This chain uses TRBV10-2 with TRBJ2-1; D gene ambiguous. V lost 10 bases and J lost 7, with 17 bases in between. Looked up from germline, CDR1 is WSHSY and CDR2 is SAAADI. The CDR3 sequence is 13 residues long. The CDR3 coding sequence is TGCGCCACCCCCAGTGGAGTAGGGAATGAGCAGTTCTTC. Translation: CATPSGVGNEQFF.

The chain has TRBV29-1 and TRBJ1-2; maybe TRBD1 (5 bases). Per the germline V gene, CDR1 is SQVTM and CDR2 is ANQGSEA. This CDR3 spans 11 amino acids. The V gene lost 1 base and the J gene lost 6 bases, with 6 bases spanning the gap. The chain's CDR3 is CSVEGGNGYTF. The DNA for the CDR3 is TGCAGCGTTGAAGGGGGGAATGGCTACACCTTC.

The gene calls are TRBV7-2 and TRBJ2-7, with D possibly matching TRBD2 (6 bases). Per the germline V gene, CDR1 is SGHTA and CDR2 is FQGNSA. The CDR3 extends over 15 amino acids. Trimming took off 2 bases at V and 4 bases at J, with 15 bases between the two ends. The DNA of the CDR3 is TGTGCCAGCAGCTTAAGTCCAGCGGGTAGTTACGAGCAGTACTTC. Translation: CASSLSPAGSYEQYF.

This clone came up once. The CDR3 loop is CASSIPTNEQFF. CDR3 coding DNA: TGCGCCAGCAGCATACCCACGAATGAGCAGTTCTTC. This chain joins TRBV5-1 and TRBJ2-1; the D is unclear. Germline CDR1 reads SGHRS; CDR2 reads YFSETQ. The CDR3 runs to 12 residues. The V end lost 4 bases, the J end lost 7 bases, and 9 bases lay between the germline ends.